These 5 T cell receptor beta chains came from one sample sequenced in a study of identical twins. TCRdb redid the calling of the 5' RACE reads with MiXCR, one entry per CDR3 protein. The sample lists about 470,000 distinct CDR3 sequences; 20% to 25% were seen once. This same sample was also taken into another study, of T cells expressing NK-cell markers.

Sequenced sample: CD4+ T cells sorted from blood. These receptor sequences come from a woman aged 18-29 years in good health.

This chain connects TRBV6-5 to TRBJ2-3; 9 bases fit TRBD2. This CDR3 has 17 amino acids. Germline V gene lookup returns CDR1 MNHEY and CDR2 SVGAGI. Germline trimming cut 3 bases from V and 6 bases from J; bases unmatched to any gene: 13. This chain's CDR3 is CASSYRPTSGGADTQYF. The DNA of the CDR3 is TGTGCCAGCAGTTATCGTCCGACTAGCGGAGGTGCGGATACGCAGTATTTT.

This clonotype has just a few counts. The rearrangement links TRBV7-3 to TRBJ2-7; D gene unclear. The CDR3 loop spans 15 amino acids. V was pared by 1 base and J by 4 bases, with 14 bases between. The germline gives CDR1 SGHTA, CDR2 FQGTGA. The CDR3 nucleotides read TGTGCCAGCAGCTTAAGCGCCATGAAAGTATACGAGCAGTACTTC. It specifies CASSLSAMKVYEQYF.

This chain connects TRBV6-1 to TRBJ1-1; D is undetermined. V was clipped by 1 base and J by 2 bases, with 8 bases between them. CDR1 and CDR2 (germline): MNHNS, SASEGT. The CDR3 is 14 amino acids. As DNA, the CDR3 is TGTGCCAGCAGTGAAGTGAAGGTAAACACTGAAGCTTTCTTT. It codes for CASSEVKVNTEAFF.

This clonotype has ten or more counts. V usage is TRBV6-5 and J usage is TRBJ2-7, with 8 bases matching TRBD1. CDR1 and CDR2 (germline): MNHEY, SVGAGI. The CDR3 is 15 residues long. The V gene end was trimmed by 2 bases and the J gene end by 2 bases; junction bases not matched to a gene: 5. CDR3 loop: CASSYRGQGPYEQYF. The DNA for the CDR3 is TGTGCCAGCAGTTACAGAGGACAGGGACCCTACGAGCAGTACTTC.

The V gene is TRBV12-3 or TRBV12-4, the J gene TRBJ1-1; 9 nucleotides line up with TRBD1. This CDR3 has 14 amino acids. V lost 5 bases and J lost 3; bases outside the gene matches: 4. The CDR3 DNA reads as TGTGCCAGCAGTGAAAGGACAGGGGACACTGAAGCTTTCTTT. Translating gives CASSERTGDTEAFF.